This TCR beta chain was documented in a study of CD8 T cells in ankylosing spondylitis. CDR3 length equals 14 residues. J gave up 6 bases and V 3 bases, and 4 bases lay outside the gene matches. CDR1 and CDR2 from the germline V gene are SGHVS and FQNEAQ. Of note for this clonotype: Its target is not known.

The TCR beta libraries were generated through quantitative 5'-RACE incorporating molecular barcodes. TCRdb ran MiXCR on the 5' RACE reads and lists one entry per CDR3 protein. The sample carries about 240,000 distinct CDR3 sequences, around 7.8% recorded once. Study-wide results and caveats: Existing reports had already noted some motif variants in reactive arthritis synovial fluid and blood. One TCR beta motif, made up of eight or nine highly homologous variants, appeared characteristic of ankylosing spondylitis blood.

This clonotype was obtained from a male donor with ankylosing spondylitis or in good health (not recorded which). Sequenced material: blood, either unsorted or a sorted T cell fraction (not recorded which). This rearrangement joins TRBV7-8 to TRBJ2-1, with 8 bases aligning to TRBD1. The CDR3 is CASSFQGAANEQFF. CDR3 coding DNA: TGTGCCAGCAGCTTCCAGGGGGCGGCCAATGAGCAGTTCTTC.